These 13 T cell receptor beta chains came from one sample sequenced in a study of shared clonotypes between healthy human individuals. Sequencing was performed with immunoSEQ multiplex PCR; in TCRdb, only in-frame clones are kept and a portion is missing. The data show approximately 1,500,000 clones, 95% to 99% seen once. The sample was naive CD4+ T cells sorted from blood. Documented subset: CD45RA+ positively selected. These receptors all come from a man under 40 in good health.

V gene TRBV5-4 combines with J gene TRBJ2-1; 9 bases align to TRBD2. Trimming took 0 bases from V and 6 from J; bases not matched to a gene: 7. Germline V lookup: CDR1 SGHNT, CDR2 YYREEE (reference sequence). CDR3 length equals 16 residues. The CDR3 coding sequence is TGTGCCAGCAGCTTGGATGCGGGAGGGCCCCGCAATGAGCAGTTCTTC. Its protein is CASSLDAGGPRNEQFF.

The chain has TRBV7-9 and TRBJ2-2, with 7 bases that match TRBD2. In germline, CDR1 is SEHNR, CDR2 FQNEAQ (reference sequence). V trimming: 5 bases; J trimming: 5 bases; junction bases outside the gene matches: 8. The CDR3 runs to 15 residues. In nucleotides, the CDR3 is TGTGCCAGCAGCGCAGGACTAGTAGGGACCGGGGAGCTGTTTTTT. Residues: CASSAGLVGTGELFF. Together with reference TRBV7-9 and TRBJ2-2, the CDR3 gives the full variable domain: DTGVSQNPRHKITKRGQNVTFRCDPISEHNRLYWYRQTLGQGPEFLTYFQNEAQLEKSRLLSDRFSAERPKGSFSTLEIQRTEQGDSAMYLCASSAGLVGTGELFFGEGSRLTVL.

The chain is built from TRBV7-8 and TRBJ2-3; TRBD2 aligns across 10 bases. V trimming: 6 bases; J trimming: 4 bases; junction bases outside the gene matches: 22. The CDR3 is 20 amino acids. The germline V gene encodes CDR1 SGHVS and CDR2 FQNEAQ. The chain's CDR3 is CASRKLRGGLAGVPPDTQYF. The DNA of the CDR3 is TGTGCCAGCAGAAAGCTTCGGGGAGGGCTAGCGGGAGTCCCGCCAGATACGCAGTATTTT.

The rearrangement links TRBV6-5 to TRBJ2-1; 9 bases agree with TRBD1. This CDR3 is 14 amino acids long. Per germline, CDR1 MNHEY and CDR2 SVGAGI. V lost 5 bases to trimming and J lost 2 bases; unmatched junction nucleotides: 1. The CDR3 sequence: CASSTGGPYNEQFF. CDR3 bases: TGTGCCAGCAGTACAGGGGGCCCCTACAATGAGCAGTTCTTC.

The CDR3 DNA follows: TGTGCCAGCAGCGAATCTGGGACCGATGTATACGAGCAGTACTTC. Its protein product is CASSESGTDVYEQYF. The rearrangement uses TRBV2 and TRBJ2-7, with D possibly called TRBD1 or TRBD2 (5 bases each). Germline V lookup: CDR1 SNHLY, CDR2 FYNNEI. Trimming shortened V by 6 bases and J by 4 bases, and 19 bases separated the two germline ends. There are 15 residues in the CDR3.

The gene calls are TRBV11-2 and TRBJ2-1, with a possible D match to TRBD2 (6 bases). With 6 bases removed from V and 4 bases from J, the gap between germline ends came to 19 bases. Germline CDR1 is SGHAT and CDR2 is FQNNGV. The CDR3 is 16 residues long. As DNA, the CDR3 is TGTGCCAGCAGTCCCTCGCTGGAGGGGCGGTACAATGAGCAGTTCTTC. It codes for CASSPSLEGRYNEQFF.

The gene calls are TRBV5-5 and TRBJ2-7, with D possibly matching TRBD1 (6 bases). The V and J ends lost 3 bases and 6 bases respectively, with 10 bases between them. Germline-derived CDR1 and CDR2 are SGHKS and YYEKEE (reference sequence). The CDR3 is made up of 12 amino acids. The CDR3 DNA reads TGTGCCAGCAGCTGGACAGTCCTCGAGCAGTACTTC. Its translation: CASSWTVLEQYF.

J is TRBJ1-5 and V is TRBV6-1; weak D call: TRBD1 (5 bases). The CDR3 loop spans 15 amino acids. Germline V gene sequence: CDR1 MNHNS, CDR2 SASEGT. V dropped 2 bases and J dropped 2 bases, with 10 bases sitting between them. The CDR3 region is CASSESWGGNQPQHF. In nucleotides, the CDR3 is TGTGCCAGCAGTGAATCCTGGGGGGGCAATCAGCCCCAGCATTTT.

Here the CDR3 DNA reads TGCGCCAGCAGCCAAGATTGGCAGGCACGGTTCGAGCAGTACTTC. Its protein product is CASSQDWQARFEQYF. The rearrangement links TRBV4-3 to TRBJ2-7; D uncertain. Looked up from germline, CDR1 is LGHNA and CDR2 is YSLEER. CDR3 length equals 15 residues. The V gene lost 0 bases and the J gene lost 6 bases, with 15 bases spanning the gap.

This clone was observed a single time. The chain couples TRBV29-1 to TRBJ2-3; 9 nucleotides match TRBD2. Per germline, CDR1 SQVTM and CDR2 ANQGSEA. The V gene end was trimmed by 3 bases and the J gene end by 5 bases; junction bases not matched to a gene: 9. There are 15 residues in the CDR3. CDR3 bases: TGCAGCGTTGAGTCAGTAGCGGGAGCGATAGATACGCAGTATTTT. It is translated as CSVESVAGAIDTQYF.

This sequence joins TRBV6-1 and TRBJ2-3; TRBD2 agrees at 8 bases. V lost 8 bases, J lost 10 bases, and 14 bases stayed unmatched. The germline gives CDR1 MNHNS, CDR2 SASEGT. The CDR3 length is 14 residues. The CDR3 DNA follows: TGTGCCAGCCTTGCTCCTGCCGGGACTAGAGCGCAGTATTTT. Translating it yields CASLAPAGTRAQYF.

As regards this clone: Other DNA sequences of this sample code for an identical CDR3. This chain connects TRBV29-1 to TRBJ1-1; D uncertain. V dropped 4 bases and J dropped 5 bases, with 14 bases sitting between them. The CDR3 totals 13 residues. Germline CDR1 reads SQVTM; CDR2 reads ANQGSEA. CDR3 amino acids: CSVVRGLGTEAFF. For the CDR3, the DNA is TGCAGCGTTGTTCGGGGATTGGGAACTGAAGCTTTCTTT.

This clone was detected only once. This chain connects TRBV25-1 to TRBJ2-6; D is uncertain. The CDR3 sequence is 16 residues long. The V end lost 0 bases, the J end lost 4 bases, and 10 bases lay between the germline ends. Germline V gives CDR1 MGHDK, CDR2 SYGVNS. CDR3 protein: CASSEYVGSGANVLTF. The DNA for the CDR3 is TGTGCCAGCAGTGAATACGTGGGGTCAGGGGCCAACGTCCTGACTTTC.